This TCR beta chain appears in the sequencing data of a study of cytomegalovirus exposure and HLA in healthy donors. Study-wide results and caveats: Productive status was seen about 90% or about 30% of the time for most TCR beta V segments in an earlier analysis. TCR beta chain V- and J-gene trimming was linked, in a later analysis, to a missense variant in DCLRE1C. Most TCR sequences showed up rarely, but some public TCRs showed up in many donors.

Regarding this clone: Its antigen is undetermined.

Trimming took 1 base from V and 2 from J; bases not matched to a gene: 7. CDR3 length: 17 residues. From germline, CDR1 is SEHNR and CDR2 FQNEAQ (reference sequence). The study ran its PCR with 60 Vbeta and 13 Jbeta primers. The protocol was immunoSEQ multiplex PCR, while the TCRdb copy is restricted to in-frame clones and leaves out a portion. This table has 100,000 to 120,000 clones, 79% appearing once. The chain carries TRBV7-9 and TRBJ2-3; the match to TRBD2 covers 9 bases. Source material: PBMCs. The TCR comes from a man aged 25-40 years in good health and CMV-seropositive. The CDR3 bases are TGTGCCAGCAGCTTAGGGGTCAGCGGGGGGCTCACAGATACGCAGTATTTT. The encoded protein is CASSLGVSGGLTDTQYF. Together with reference TRBV7-9 and TRBJ2-3, the CDR3 gives the full variable domain: DTGVSQNPRHKITKRGQNVTFRCDPISEHNRLYWYRQTLGQGPEFLTYFQNEAQLEKSRLLSDRFSAERPKGSFSTLEIQRTEQGDSAMYLCASSLGVSGGLTDTQYFGPGTRLTVL.